These T cell receptor beta chains were read from a single sample in a study of T cell changes during pregnancy in multiple sclerosis. TCRdb's table, derived via immunoSEQ multiplex PCR, lists solely in-frame clones and lacks some. The table shows about 69,000 clones, with 90% to 95% occurring only once. The specimen was CD4+ T cells from peripheral blood mononuclear cells, collected in the third trimester of pregnancy. The receptors here all came from a female donor in good health, enrolled as a control in a pregnancy study. Both conserved end residues are part of each CDR3. The order of the fields is V gene, CDR3 protein.

TRBV5-1 CASSLTSAGSTDTQYF
TRBV19 CASSTKTKGDYGYTF
TRBV6-1 CASSEIAGRAQETQYF
TRBV7-2 CASSLESGRSYEQYF
TRBV9 CASSAWGDNYEQYF
TRBV27 CASSFGTGAYEQYF
TRBV11-3 CASSLVRLAGNEQYF
TRBV19 CASSIGGGSQETQYF
TRBV7-2 CASSFIGVSNQPQHF
TRBV19 CASQKQDRANTEAFF
TRBV4-3 CASSRGDSRSYNEQFF
TRBV9 CASSVRDSPNTEAFF
TRBV7-9 CASSQGAGGSTDTQYF
TRBV6-6 CASSWGTSGETDTQYF
TRBV11-2 CASSLRGLGNTIYF
TRBV15 CATSRELEGNSPLHF
TRBV10-3 CAISGQGDGYGYTF
TRBV6-1 CASSDTGSLISPLHF
TRBV27 CASKSRQGRNQPQHF
TRBV30 CAWRAPGQGGEQYF
TRBV4-2 CASSQETGTNTEAFF
TRBV20-1 CSARDLTEAFF
TRBV4-2 CASSQEMHRPLEAFF
TRBV27 CASSFPGLETQYF
TRBV19 CASSSRQGQGYGYTF
TRBV6-5 CASSPPGGRHYGYTF
TRBV7-2 CASSFGTGGWSRTEAFF